The T cell receptor (beta chain) described here comes from a study of control samples from healthy donors and cancer patients. The length of the CDR3 is 15 residues. Germline loops: CDR1 LNHDA, CDR2 SQIVND (reference sequence). V gave up 4 bases and J gave up 1 base, with 14 bases separating them. Some clones are missing from TCRdb's copy, which holds only in-frame ones; the method was immunoSEQ multiplex PCR. The table has 130,000 or so clones, about 90% seen once. The sample was blood. This receptor was obtained from a man between 18 and 35 years old in good health. The chain links TRBV19 to TRBJ2-7; D remains ambiguous. For the CDR3, the DNA is TGTGCCAGTAGTAATGGCCCTCGGCCTTCCTACGAGCAGTACTTC. It yields the protein CASSNGPRPSYEQYF.